This TCR beta chain was identified during a study of T cells in Graves' hyperthyroidism and ophthalmopathy. Whole-study findings and limits: Ophthalmopathy, as predicted by the model, came a median 6.5 months after the prediction. Using 13 V-J features, a model discriminated ophthalmopathy from stable hyperthyroidism.

Amplification yielded TCR beta CDR3 regions, with RNA transcripts as the source. The HTBI set primed first-round TCR CDR3 RT-PCR. TCRdb itself ran the multiplex PCR reads through MiXCR, one entry per CDR3 protein. The data contain approximately 700,000 distinct CDR3 sequences, roughly 15% of them singletons. For this clonotype: Its target is not known.

In germline, CDR1 is SQVTM, CDR2 ANQGSEA. V was shortened by 2 bases and J by 4 bases, with 13 bases between the two germline ends. The CDR3 covers 14 residues. Source material: blood. The sequence came from a man between 18 and 35 years old with Graves' hyperthyroidism. This chain connects TRBV29-1 to TRBJ2-3, with D hard to call. CDR3 DNA sequence: TGCAGCGTTGAAACAAATCGATTCCCAGATACGCAGTATTTT. Translation: CSVETNRFPDTQYF.